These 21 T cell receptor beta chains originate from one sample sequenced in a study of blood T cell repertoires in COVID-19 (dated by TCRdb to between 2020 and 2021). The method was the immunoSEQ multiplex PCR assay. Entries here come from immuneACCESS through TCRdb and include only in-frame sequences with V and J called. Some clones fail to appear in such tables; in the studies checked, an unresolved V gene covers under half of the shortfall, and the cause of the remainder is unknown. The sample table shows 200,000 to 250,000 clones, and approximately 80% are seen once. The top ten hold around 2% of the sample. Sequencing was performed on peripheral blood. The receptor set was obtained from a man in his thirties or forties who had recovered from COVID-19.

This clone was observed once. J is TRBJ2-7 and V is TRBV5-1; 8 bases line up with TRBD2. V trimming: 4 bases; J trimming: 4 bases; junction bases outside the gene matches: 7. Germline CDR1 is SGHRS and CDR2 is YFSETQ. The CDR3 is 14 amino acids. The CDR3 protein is CASSPGGAYYEQYF. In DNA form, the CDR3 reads TGCGCCAGCAGCCCGGGGGGGGCGTATTACGAGCAGTACTTC.

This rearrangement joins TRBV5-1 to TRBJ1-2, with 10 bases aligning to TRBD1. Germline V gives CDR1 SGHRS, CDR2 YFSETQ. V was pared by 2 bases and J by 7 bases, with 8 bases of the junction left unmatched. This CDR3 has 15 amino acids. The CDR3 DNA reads TGCGCCAGCAGCTTTGGGACAGGGGAACGGGGTGGCTACACCTTC. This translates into CASSFGTGERGGYTF.

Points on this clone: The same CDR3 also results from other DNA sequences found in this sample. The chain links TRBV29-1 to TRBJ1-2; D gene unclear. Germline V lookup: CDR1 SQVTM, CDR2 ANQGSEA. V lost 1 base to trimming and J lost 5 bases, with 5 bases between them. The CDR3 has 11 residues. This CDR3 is CSVEGRYGYTF. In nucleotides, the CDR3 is TGCAGCGTTGAAGGGCGGTATGGCTACACCTTC.

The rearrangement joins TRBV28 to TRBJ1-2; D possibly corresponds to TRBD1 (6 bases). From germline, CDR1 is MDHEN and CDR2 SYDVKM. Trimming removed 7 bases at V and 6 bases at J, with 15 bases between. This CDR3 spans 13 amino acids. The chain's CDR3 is CASTQDRIDGYTF. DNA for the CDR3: TGTGCCAGCACGCAGGACAGAATTGATGGCTACACCTTC.

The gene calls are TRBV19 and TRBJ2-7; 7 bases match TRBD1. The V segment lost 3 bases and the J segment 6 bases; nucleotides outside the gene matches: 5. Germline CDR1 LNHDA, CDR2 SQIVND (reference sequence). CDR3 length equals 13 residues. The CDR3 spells CASSMTGLGEQYF. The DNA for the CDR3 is TGTGCCAGTAGTATGACAGGGTTGGGCGAGCAGTACTTC.

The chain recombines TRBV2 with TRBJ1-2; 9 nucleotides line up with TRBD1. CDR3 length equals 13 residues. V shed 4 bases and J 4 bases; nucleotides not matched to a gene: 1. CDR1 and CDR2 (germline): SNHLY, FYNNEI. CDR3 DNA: TGTGCCAGCAGTGCGACAGGGGGCTATGGCTACACCTTC. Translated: CASSATGGYGYTF.

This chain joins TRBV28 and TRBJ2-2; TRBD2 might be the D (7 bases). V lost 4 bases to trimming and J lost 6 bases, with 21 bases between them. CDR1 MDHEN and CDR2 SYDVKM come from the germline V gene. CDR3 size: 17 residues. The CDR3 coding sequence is TGTGCCAGCAGTTCATCGGCCTTCGCGGGGGCGTCCGGGGAGCTGTTTTTT. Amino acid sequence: CASSSSAFAGASGELFF. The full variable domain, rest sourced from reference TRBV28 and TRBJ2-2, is DVKVTQSSRYLVKRTGEKVFLECVQDMDHENMFWYRQDPGLGLRLIYFSYDVKMKEKGDIPEGYSVSREKKERFSLILESASTNQTSMYLCASSSSAFAGASGELFFGEGSRLTVL.

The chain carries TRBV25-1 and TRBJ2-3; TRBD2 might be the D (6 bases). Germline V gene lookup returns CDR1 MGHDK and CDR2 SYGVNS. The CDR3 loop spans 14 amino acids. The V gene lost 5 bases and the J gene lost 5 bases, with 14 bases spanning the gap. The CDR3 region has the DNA TGTGCCAGCAGTCCTAGGAGGGGCAGAGATACGCAGTATTTT. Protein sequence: CASSPRRGRDTQYF.

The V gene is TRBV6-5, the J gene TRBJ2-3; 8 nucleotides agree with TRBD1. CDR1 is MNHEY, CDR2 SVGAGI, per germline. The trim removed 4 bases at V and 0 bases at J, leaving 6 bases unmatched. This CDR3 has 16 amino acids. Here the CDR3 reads CASSSLPGGSTDTQYF. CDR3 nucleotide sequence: TGTGCCAGCAGTTCCCTCCCAGGGGGCAGCACAGATACGCAGTATTTT.

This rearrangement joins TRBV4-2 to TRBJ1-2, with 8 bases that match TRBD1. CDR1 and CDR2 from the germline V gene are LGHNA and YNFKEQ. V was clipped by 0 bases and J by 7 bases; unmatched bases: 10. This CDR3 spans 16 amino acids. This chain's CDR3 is CASSQEGGRGHGGYTF. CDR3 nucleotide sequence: TGTGCCAGCAGCCAAGAAGGGGGCAGGGGGCATGGTGGCTACACCTTC.

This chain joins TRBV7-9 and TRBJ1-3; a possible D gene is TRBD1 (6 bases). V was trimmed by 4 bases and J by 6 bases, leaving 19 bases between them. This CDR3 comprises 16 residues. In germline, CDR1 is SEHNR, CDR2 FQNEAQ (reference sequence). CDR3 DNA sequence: TGTGCCAGCAGCTCCATGAGGGGGGGCGTAGCAAACACCATATATTTT. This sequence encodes CASSSMRGGVANTIYF.

The CDR3 region is CASSSPGTGGAEGYTF. DNA of the CDR3: TGCGCCAGCAGTTCTCCCGGGACAGGGGGCGCGGAGGGCTACACCTTC. The chain recombines TRBV5-1 with TRBJ1-2; 12 bases line up with TRBD1. J was trimmed by 8 bases and V by 5 bases; bases with no gene match: 13. Germline CDR1 reads SGHRS; CDR2 reads YFSETQ. The CDR3 runs to 16 residues.

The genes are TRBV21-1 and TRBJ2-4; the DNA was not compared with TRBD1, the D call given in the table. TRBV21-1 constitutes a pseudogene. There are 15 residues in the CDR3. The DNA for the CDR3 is TGTGCCAGCAGCATATTACAGGTAGCCAAAAACATTCAGTACTTC. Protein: CASSILQVAKNIQYF.

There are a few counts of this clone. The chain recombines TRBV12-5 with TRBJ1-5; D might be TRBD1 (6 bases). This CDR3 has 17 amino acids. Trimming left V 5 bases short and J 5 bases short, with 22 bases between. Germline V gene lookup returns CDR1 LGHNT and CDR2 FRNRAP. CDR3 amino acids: CASGTSWTDNPYQPQHF. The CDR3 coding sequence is TGTGCTAGTGGTACCTCATGGACAGACAACCCTTATCAGCCCCAGCATTTT.

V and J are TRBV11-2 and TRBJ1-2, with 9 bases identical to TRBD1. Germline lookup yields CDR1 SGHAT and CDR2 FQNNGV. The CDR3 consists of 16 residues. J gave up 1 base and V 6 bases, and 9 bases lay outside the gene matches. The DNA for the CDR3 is TGTGCCAGCAGAAGAGCTGGACAGGGGTATAACTATGGCTACACCTTC. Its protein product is CASRRAGQGYNYGYTF.

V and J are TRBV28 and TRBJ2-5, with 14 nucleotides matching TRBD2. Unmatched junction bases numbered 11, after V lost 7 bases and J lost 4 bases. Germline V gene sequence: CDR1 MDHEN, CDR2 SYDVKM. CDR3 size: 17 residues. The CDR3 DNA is TGTGCCAGCACCTCAGGGACTAGCGGGGGCTGGGGAGAGACCCAGTACTTC. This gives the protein CASTSGTSGGWGETQYF.

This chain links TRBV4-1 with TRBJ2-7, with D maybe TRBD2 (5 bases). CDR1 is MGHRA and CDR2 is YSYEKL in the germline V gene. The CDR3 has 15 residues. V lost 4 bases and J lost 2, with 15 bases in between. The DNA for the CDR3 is TGCGCCAGCAGCCCTGGCTCGGGGAATCCCTACGAGCAGTACGTC. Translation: CASSPGSGNPYEQYV.

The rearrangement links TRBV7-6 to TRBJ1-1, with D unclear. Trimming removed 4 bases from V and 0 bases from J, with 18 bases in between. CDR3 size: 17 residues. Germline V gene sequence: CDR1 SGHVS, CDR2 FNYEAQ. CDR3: CASSSFQRPSMNTEAFF. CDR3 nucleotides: TGTGCCAGCAGCTCCTTCCAGCGTCCGTCTATGAACACTGAAGCTTTCTTT.

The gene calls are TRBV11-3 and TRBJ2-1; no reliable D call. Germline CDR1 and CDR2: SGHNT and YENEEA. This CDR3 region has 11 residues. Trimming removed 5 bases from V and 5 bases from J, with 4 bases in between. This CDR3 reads CASSRDNEQFF. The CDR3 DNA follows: TGTGCCAGCAGCCGCGACAATGAGCAGTTCTTC. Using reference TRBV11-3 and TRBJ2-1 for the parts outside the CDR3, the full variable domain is EAGVVQSPRYKIIEKKQPVAFWCNPISGHNTLYWYLQNLGQGPELLIRYENEEAVDDSQLPKDRFSAERLKGVDSTLKIQPAELGDSAVYLCASSRDNEQFFGPGTRLTVL.

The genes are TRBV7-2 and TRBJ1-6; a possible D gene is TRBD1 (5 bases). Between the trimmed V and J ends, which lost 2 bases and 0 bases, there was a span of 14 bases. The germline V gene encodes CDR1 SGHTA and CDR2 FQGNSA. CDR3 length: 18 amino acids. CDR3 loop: CASSLLGGPNSYNSPLHF. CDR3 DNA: TGTGCCAGCAGCTTATTGGGGGGACCCAACTCCTATAATTCACCCCTCCACTTT.

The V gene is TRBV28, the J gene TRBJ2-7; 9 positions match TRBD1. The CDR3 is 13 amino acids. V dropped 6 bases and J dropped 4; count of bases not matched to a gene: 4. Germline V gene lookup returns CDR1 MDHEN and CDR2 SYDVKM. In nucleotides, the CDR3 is TGTGCCAGCAGGCCGGGACAGGGATACGAGCAGTACGTC. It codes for CASRPGQGYEQYV.